The 16 T cell receptor beta chains below come from one sample, sequenced in a study of cytomegalovirus exposure and HLA in healthy donors. Both 60 Vbeta primers and 13 Jbeta primers went into the PCR. Clones were read by immunoSEQ multiplex PCR, and TCRdb kept only the in-frame ones, dropping some. The sample has roughly 84,000 clones, about 80% seen once. What was sequenced was PBMCs. These TCRs come from a man aged 50-59 years in good health and CMV-seronegative.

This clone was counted once. This rearrangement joins TRBV11-1 to TRBJ2-5, with TRBD1 matching 8 bases. The CDR3 covers 17 residues. Unmatched junction bases numbered 8, after V lost 1 base and J lost 1 base. Germline values: CDR1 SGHAT, CDR2 FQDESV (reference sequence). The CDR3 reads CASSLGPGQAPQETQYF. CDR3 nucleotides: TGTGCCAGCAGCTTAGGACCGGGACAGGCCCCCCAAGAGACCCAGTACTTC.

The rearrangement links TRBV30 to TRBJ1-6; D remains ambiguous. V dropped 3 bases and J dropped 6 bases, with 12 bases sitting between them. CDR1 and CDR2 (germline): GTSNPN, SVGIG (reference sequence). The CDR3 is made up of 14 amino acids. The CDR3 DNA is TGTGCCTGGAGGTATCTCCCTCCTAATTCACCCCTCCACTTT. Protein: CAWRYLPPNSPLHF. Together with reference TRBV30 and TRBJ1-6, the CDR3 gives the full variable domain: SQTIHQWPATLVQPVGSPLSLECTVEGTSNPNLYWYRQAAGRGLQLLFYSVGIGQISSEVPQNLSASRPQDRQFILSSKKLLLSDSGFYLCAWRYLPPNSPLHFGNGTRLTVT.

The rearrangement links TRBV30 to TRBJ1-6, with 7 bases fitting TRBD1. The V segment lost 5 bases and the J segment 4 bases; nucleotides outside the gene matches: 2. CDR1 and CDR2 from the germline V gene are GTSNPN and SVGIG (reference sequence). The CDR3 extends over 13 amino acids. The CDR3: CAWQQGYNSPLHF. CDR3 nucleotides: TGTGCCTGGCAACAGGGGTATAATTCACCCCTCCACTTT. Filled out from reference TRBV30 and TRBJ1-6, the complete variable domain reads SQTIHQWPATLVQPVGSPLSLECTVEGTSNPNLYWYRQAAGRGLQLLFYSVGIGQISSEVPQNLSASRPQDRQFILSSKKLLLSDSGFYLCAWQQGYNSPLHFGNGTRLTVT.

The chain has TRBV30 and TRBJ1-4; 10 bases line up with TRBD1. J lost 8 bases, V lost 3 bases, and 6 bases had no gene match. The CDR3 has 14 amino acids. Germline V gene lookup returns CDR1 GTSNPN and CDR2 SVGIG (reference sequence). The CDR3 DNA is TGTGCCTGGAGGCCGGGACAGGGGTACGAAAAACTGTTTTTT. It encodes CAWRPGQGYEKLFF.

V gene TRBV18 combines with J gene TRBJ2-7; no clear D gene. Per the germline V gene, CDR1 is KGHSH and CDR2 is LQKENI. Trimming stripped 3 bases from V and 5 bases from J, with 8 bases between. The CDR3 totals 12 residues. The CDR3 is CASSPTADEQYF. For the CDR3, the DNA is TGTGCCAGCTCACCCACTGCGGACGAGCAGTACTTC.

This sequence joins TRBV9 and TRBJ2-3; 7 bases align to TRBD1. Germline lookup yields CDR1 SGDLS and CDR2 YYNGEE. The CDR3 totals 14 residues. The ends lost 3 bases at V and 4 bases at J; junction bases unmatched: 5. The CDR3 region has the DNA TGTGCCAGCAGCGCTAAAGGGGGCGCAGATACGCAGTATTTT. Residues: CASSAKGGADTQYF.

This clone was seen more than once but under ten times. The chain employs TRBV4-3 and TRBJ1-3, with TRBD1 as a possible D gene (5 bases). The V gene lost 1 base and the J gene lost 0 bases, with 13 bases spanning the gap. CDR3 length: 17 amino acids. Germline CDR1 LGHNA, CDR2 YSLEER. CDR3 sequence: CASSQAFRALSGNTIYF. For the CDR3, the DNA is TGCGCCAGCAGCCAAGCTTTCAGGGCACTCTCTGGAAACACCATATATTTT.

The chain recombines TRBV6-1 with TRBJ1-4; D call uncertain. CDR3 size: 17 residues. V was cut by 2 bases and J by 8 bases, with 21 bases left in between. Germline V gene lookup returns CDR1 MNHNS and CDR2 SASEGT. The CDR3 region has the DNA TGTGCCAGCAGTGAATACGACGGGAACCAGAAAAAAGAAAAACTGTTTTTT. It translates to CASSEYDGNQKKEKLFF.

The chain links TRBV11-3 to TRBJ2-7, with a weak D call TRBD1 (5 bases). Trimming removed 1 base at V and 6 bases at J, with 13 bases between. In germline, CDR1 is SGHNT, CDR2 YENEEA. This CDR3 has 14 residues. The CDR3 coding sequence is TGTGCCAGCAGCTTAGGGGGCAGCTCGACCGAGCAGTACTTC. As protein: CASSLGGSSTEQYF.

J is TRBJ1-1 and V is TRBV19; tentative D call: TRBD1 (5 bases). The germline V gene has CDR1 LNHDA and CDR2 SQIVND (reference sequence). The V and J ends lost 5 bases and 5 bases respectively, with 15 bases between them. CDR3 size: 14 residues. CDR3 loop: CASSGLGGGTEAFF. CDR3 nucleotide sequence: TGTGCCAGTAGTGGTTTGGGCGGGGGAACTGAAGCTTTCTTT.

The chain employs TRBV30 and TRBJ2-5, with D perhaps TRBD1 (5 bases). Germline values: CDR1 GTSNPN, CDR2 SVGIG (reference sequence). CDR3 length: 14 amino acids. Trimming took off 0 bases at V and 5 bases at J, with 13 bases between the two ends. The CDR3 loop is CAWSVAGQEETQYF. The CDR3 DNA follows: TGTGCCTGGAGTGTGGCAGGGCAAGAGGAGACCCAGTACTTC.

CDR3 in DNA: TGCAGCCTTGCCACAGGGGCTACCTACGAGCAGTACTTC. Its translation is CSLATGATYEQYF. The V call is TRBV29-1, the J call TRBJ2-7; 7 positions agree with TRBD1. Germline V gene lookup returns CDR1 SQVTM and CDR2 ANQGSEA. This CDR3 has 13 residues. J gave up 2 bases and V 8 bases, and 9 bases lay outside the gene matches.

This rearrangement joins TRBV28 to TRBJ1-2; maybe TRBD1 (5 bases). Looked up from germline, CDR1 is MDHEN and CDR2 is SYDVKM. V was pared by 2 bases and J by 5 bases, with 12 bases between. This CDR3 is 14 amino acids long. CDR3 amino acids: CASSLGAGWYGYTF. CDR3 DNA: TGTGCCAGCAGTTTAGGCGCAGGGTGGTATGGCTACACCTTC.

This chain connects TRBV19 to TRBJ2-1, with D possibly being TRBD1 (6 bases). Trimming removed 6 bases from V and 6 bases from J, with 21 bases in between. Germline CDR1 LNHDA, CDR2 SQIVND (reference sequence). This CDR3 has 16 amino acids. For the CDR3, the DNA is TGTGCCAGTAGCTTACAACAGGGTGTTTCGATCAATGAGCAGTTCTTC. Translated, it gives CASSLQQGVSINEQFF.

The rearrangement links TRBV2 to TRBJ2-7, with 7 bases fitting TRBD1. Germline lookup yields CDR1 SNHLY and CDR2 FYNNEI. The CDR3 length is 13 residues. The V and J ends lost 6 bases and 3 bases, in that order; junction bases with no gene match: 5. CDR3 amino acids: CASSPSGGYEQYF. The CDR3 DNA follows: TGTGCCAGCAGCCCATCAGGGGGCTACGAGCAGTACTTC.

In nucleotides, the CDR3 is TGCAGAAACAGGGATAACGAGCAGTACTTC. It specifies CRNRDNEQYF. The V and J genes are TRBV20-1 and TRBJ2-7, with D perhaps TRBD1 (6 bases). The CDR3 has 10 amino acids. Looked up from germline, CDR1 is DFQATT and CDR2 is SNEGSKA (reference sequence).